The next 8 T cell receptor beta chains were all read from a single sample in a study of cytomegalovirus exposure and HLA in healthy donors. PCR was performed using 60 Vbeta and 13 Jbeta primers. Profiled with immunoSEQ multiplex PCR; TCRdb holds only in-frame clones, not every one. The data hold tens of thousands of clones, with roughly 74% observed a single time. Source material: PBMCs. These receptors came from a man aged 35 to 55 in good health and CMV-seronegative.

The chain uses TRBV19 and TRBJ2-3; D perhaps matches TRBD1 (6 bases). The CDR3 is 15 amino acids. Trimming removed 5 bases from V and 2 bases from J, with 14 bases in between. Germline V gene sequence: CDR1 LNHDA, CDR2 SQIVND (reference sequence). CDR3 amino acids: CASSWTEEITDTQYF. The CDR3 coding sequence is TGTGCCAGTAGTTGGACAGAAGAAATCACAGATACGCAGTATTTT.

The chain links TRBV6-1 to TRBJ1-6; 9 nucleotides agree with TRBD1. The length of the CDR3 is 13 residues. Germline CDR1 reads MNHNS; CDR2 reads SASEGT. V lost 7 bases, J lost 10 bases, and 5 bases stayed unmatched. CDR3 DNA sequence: TGTGCCAGCACCTGGGACAGGGCCTCACCCCTCCACTTT. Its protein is CASTWDRASPLHF.

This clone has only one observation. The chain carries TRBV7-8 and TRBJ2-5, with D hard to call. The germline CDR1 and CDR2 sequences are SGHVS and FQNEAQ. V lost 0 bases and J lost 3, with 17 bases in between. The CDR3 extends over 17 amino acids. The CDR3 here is CASSLAVALKHKETQYF. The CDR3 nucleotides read TGTGCCAGCAGCTTAGCGGTGGCACTAAAGCACAAAGAGACCCAGTACTTC.

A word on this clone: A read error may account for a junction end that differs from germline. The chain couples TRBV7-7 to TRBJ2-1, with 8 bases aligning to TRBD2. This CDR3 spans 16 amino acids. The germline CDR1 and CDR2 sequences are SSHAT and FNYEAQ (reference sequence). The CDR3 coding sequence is TGTGCTAGCAGCTTTGGGACTAGGGGTCGGGACAATGAGCAGTTCTTC. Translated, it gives CASSFGTRGRDNEQFF. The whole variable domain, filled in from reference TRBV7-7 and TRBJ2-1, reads GAGVSQSPRYKVTKRGQDVTLRCDPISSHATLYWYQQALGQGPEFLTYFNYEAQPDKSGLPSDRFSAERPEGSISTLTIQRTEQRDSAMYRCASSFGTRGRDNEQFFGPGTRLTVL.

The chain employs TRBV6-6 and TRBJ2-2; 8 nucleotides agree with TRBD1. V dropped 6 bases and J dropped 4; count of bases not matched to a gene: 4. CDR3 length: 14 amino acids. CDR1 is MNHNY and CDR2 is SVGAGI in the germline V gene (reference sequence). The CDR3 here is CASSGTGITGELFF. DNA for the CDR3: TGTGCCAGCAGCGGGACAGGCATCACCGGGGAGCTGTTTTTT.

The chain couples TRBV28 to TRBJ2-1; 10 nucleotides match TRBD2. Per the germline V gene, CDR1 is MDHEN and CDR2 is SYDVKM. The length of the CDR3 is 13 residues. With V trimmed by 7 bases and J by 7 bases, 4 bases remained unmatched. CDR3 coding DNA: TGTGCCAGCAAGGGTAGCGGGAGGAATGAGCAGTTCTTC. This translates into CASKGSGRNEQFF.

CDR3: CASSLTRDRALISDGYTF. CDR3 in DNA: TGCGCCAGCAGCTTGACCCGGGACAGGGCACTAATTTCAGACGGCTACACCTTC. The rearrangement uses TRBV5-1 and TRBJ1-2, with 9 bases identical to TRBD1. Unmatched junction bases numbered 18, after V lost 1 base and J lost 8 bases. CDR3 length: 18 amino acids. The germline CDR1 and CDR2 sequences are SGHRS and YFSETQ.

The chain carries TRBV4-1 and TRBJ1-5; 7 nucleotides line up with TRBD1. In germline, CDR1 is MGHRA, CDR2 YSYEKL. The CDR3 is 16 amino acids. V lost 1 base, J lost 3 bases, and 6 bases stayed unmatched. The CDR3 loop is CASSQVGGQHNQPQHF. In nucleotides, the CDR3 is TGCGCCAGCAGCCAAGTTGGGGGACAGCACAATCAGCCCCAGCATTTT.